This TCR beta chain was profiled in a study of T cells after yellow fever vaccination (dated by TCRdb to about 2019). Regarding the research as a whole: The SMART-Seq v4 Ultra Low Input RNA kit was used to prepare libraries from fractions with low cell numbers. To track T-cell clones before and after primary and booster YFV17D yellow fever vaccination, bulk TCR alpha and beta repertoires were sequenced longitudinally. Two healthy male donors, one aged 18 to 29 and one aged 30 to 39 years, were included in the cohort. Blood was drawn at multiple timepoints before and after primary and secondary immunization, with bulk PBMC replicates and cell subsets isolated. Results and caveats for the whole study, not just this receptor: The secondary T-cell response was weaker than the primary response but faster, peaking on day 5 instead of day 15. Computational filtering was needed because FACS-sorted repertoires could contain abundant contaminating clonotypes from the bulk population. Most clones expanded after primary vaccination were re-detected after the booster (almost 97% of CD4 and approximately 89% of CD8), suggesting broad memory maintenance. Only a couple of donors were included in the study, so the extent to which the findings can be generalized is limited. A small share of clonotypes occurred in both CD4 and CD8 compartments, likely arising from convergent recombination.

This sample's treatment or condition label indicates: live attenuated yellow fever vaccine strain. Two biological replicates of bulk PBMCs were collected at each blood-draw timepoint. PBMCs were isolated from peripheral blood using a standard Ficoll-Paque protocol. RNA was extracted with TriZol from bulk PBMCs, CD4 and CD8 fractions, and dextramer-positive and dextramer-negative fractions. In this sample, this clonotype turned up many times. The antigen this receptor binds is unknown. The input lacks base qualities; no much larger clone sits a single base away. The CDR3 sequence holds 12 residues, the cysteine and phenylalanine included. The only DNA kept is the CDR3, 36 bases in frame from the first base. Trimming takes 5 bases from V and 7 bases from J, and the germline ends sit 9 bases apart. CDR1 SEHNR and CDR2 FQNEAQ are derived from the germline V gene (reference sequence). Synthesis of TCR cDNA relied on 5'RACE template switching, a step that introduced a universal primer site along with unique molecular identifiers. cDNA synthesis was primed from both the TCR alpha and TCR beta constant segments. Library amplification used two PCR steps, and the second PCR step added sample barcodes and sequencing adapters. Libraries were sequenced on Illumina HiSeq 2500 (2x100 bp) or NovaSeq (2x150 bp). In the authors' own workflow: Demultiplexing of reads and collapsing into UMI consensus sequences were performed with MIGEC, and V(D)J alignment was carried out with MiXCR. Clonotypes responding to the vaccine were identified with edgeR on replicate PBMC samples, with the criteria of FDR below 0.01 and a log2 fold change above 5 up to day 15. Each bulk clonotype was labeled CD4 or CD8 based on which sequenced repertoire, CD4 or CD8, contained the clonotype at higher abundance. TCRdb reanalyzed the raw reads on its own, using fastp at Q25 for trimming and MiXCR for clone calling, and kept in-frame beta chains. Every entry covers one CDR3 protein and lists the most common genes and DNA from its rows. The V and J calls and clone size come from TCRdb's table, not from the authors' own analysis. The sample has approximately 610,000 distinct CDR3 sequences on record, about 15% of them singletons. 15% to 20% of the sample lies in the top ten.

The sequence was obtained from a man younger than 30 who received the YFV17D yellow fever vaccine. The chain uses TRBV7-9 and TRBJ2-1, with no confident D gene call. The sequenced sample was PBMCs, obtained less than 6 days after the first yellow fever vaccination. The bases are TGTGCCAGCAGCACTACTAAAAATGAGCAGTTCTTC. Translated, this is CASSTTKNEQFF.